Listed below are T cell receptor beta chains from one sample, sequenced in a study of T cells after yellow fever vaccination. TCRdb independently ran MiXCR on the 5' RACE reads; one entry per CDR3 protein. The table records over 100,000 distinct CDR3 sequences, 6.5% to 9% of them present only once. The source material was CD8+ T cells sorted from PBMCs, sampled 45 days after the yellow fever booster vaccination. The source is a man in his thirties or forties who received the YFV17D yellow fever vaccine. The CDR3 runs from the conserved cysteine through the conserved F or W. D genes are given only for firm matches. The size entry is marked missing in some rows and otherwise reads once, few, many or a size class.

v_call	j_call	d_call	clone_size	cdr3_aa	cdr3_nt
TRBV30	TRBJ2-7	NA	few	CAWGVIGEQYF	TGTGCCTGGGGAGTGATTGGGGAGCAGTACTTC
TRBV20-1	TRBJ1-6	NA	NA	CSARLGFSPLHF	TGCAGTGCCCGACTCGGGTTTTCACCCCTCCACTTT
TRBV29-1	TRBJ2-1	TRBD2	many	CSVWTSGMNEQFF	TGCAGCGTTTGGACTAGCGGGATGAATGAGCAGTTCTTC
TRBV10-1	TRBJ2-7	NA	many	CASSVGTNSYEQYF	TGCGCCAGCAGTGTAGGGACAAACTCCTACGAGCAGTACTTC
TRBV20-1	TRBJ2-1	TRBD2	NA	CSARDYLSGRGGNEQFF	TGCAGTGCTAGAGACTACCTTAGCGGGAGGGGTGGCAATGAGCAGTTCTTC
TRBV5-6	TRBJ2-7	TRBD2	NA	CASSPGLAVEQYF	TGTGCCAGCAGCCCGGGACTAGCGGTCGAGCAGTACTTC
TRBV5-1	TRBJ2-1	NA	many	CASSLMSGYEQFF	TGCGCCAGCAGCCTCATGAGTGGCTATGAGCAGTTCTTC
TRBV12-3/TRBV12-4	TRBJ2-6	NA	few	CASSFDGLSGANVLTF	TGTGCCAGCAGTTTCGACGGCCTCTCTGGGGCCAACGTCCTGACTTTC
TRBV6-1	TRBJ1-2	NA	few	CASSMGGVYGYTF	TGTGCCAGCAGTATGGGGGGCGTCTATGGCTACACCTTC
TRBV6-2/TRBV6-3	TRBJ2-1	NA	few	CASSYLRGTYNEQFF	TGTGCCAGCAGTTATCTGCGGGGTACATACAATGAGCAGTTCTTC
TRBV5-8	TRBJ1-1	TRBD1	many	CASSPDGQAVEAFF	TGTGCCAGCAGCCCAGATGGACAGGCGGTTGAAGCTTTCTTT
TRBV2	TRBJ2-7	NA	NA	CASSQDFGDEQYF	TGTGCCAGCAGCCAGGACTTTGGCGACGAGCAGTACTTC
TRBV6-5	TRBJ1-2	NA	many	CASRPTLRGAQGYTF	TGTGCCAGCAGACCTACCCTTCGGGGGGCGCAGGGCTACACCTTC
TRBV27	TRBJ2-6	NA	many	CASSSRYYGANVLTF	TGTGCCAGCAGTTCCCGGTATTACGGGGCCAACGTCCTGACTTTC
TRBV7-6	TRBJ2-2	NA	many	CASSSRMAGGELFF	TGTGCCAGCAGCTCCCGCATGGCGGGAGGGGAGCTGTTTTTT
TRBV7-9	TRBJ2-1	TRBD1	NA	CASSFGQGVADEQFF	TGTGCCAGCAGCTTCGGACAGGGGGTCGCGGATGAGCAGTTCTTC
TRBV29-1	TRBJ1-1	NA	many	CSVDFWQESTEAFF	TGCAGCGTTGACTTTTGGCAGGAGAGCACTGAAGCTTTCTTT
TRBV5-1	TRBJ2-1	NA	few	CASSLGYGSRAEQFF	TGCGCCAGCAGCTTGGGATACGGGAGTCGGGCTGAGCAGTTCTTC
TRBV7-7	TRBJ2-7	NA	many	CASSFLPSPSPWLEYF	TGTGCTAGCAGCTTCCTCCCGTCTCCGTCCCCCTGGTTGGAGTACTTC
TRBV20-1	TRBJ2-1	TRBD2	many	CSARGRTSGRAPNEQFF	TGCAGTGCTAGAGGACGGACTAGCGGGAGGGCCCCCAATGAGCAGTTCTTC
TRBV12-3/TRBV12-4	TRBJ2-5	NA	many	CASSPPDGYKETQYF	TGTGCCAGCAGTCCACCGGACGGATACAAAGAGACCCAGTACTTC
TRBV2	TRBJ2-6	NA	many	CATFHPGANVLTF	TGTGCCACCTTTCACCCTGGGGCCAACGTCCTGACTTTC
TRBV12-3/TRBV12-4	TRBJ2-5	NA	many	CASRYLAIQETQYF	TGTGCCAGTCGTTATCTAGCGATCCAAGAGACCCAGTACTTC
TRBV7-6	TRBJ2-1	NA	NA	CASSLARGVYNEQFF	TGTGCCAGCAGCTTAGCGCGAGGGGTTTACAATGAGCAGTTCTTC
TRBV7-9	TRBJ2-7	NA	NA	CASSPDVKSYEQYF	TGTGCCAGCAGCCCGGACGTAAAGTCCTACGAGCAGTACTTC
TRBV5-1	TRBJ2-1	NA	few	CASSSVPYNEQFF	TGCGCCAGCAGCTCAGTGCCCTACAATGAGCAGTTCTTC
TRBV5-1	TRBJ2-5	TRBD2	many	CASSTPQTSGRAFVETQYF	TGCGCCAGCAGTACCCCCCAGACTAGCGGGAGGGCCTTTGTGGAGACCCAGTACTTC
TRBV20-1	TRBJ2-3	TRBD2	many	CSARDGLAGVTDTQYF	TGCAGTGCTAGAGATGGGCTAGCGGGAGTTACAGATACGCAGTATTTT
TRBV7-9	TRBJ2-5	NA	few	CASSLERRGETQYF	TGTGCCAGCAGCTTAGAGCGAAGAGGGGAGACCCAGTACTTC
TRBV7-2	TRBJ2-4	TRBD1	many	CASSLWGLQGPGNIQYF	TGTGCCAGCAGCTTATGGGGGCTACAGGGGCCGGGAAACATTCAGTACTTC
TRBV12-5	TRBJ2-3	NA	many	CASGLHLNAEGTDTQYF	TGTGCTAGTGGCCTCCACTTAAATGCGGAAGGCACAGATACGCAGTATTTT
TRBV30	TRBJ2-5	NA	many	CAWSVPYTPARDRETQYF	TGTGCCTGGAGTGTACCGTACACTCCAGCTCGAGATCGGGAGACCCAGTACTTC
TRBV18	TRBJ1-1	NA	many	CASSPAGGTEAFF	TGTGCCAGCTCACCAGCCGGGGGCACTGAAGCTTTCTTT
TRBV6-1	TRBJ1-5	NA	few	CASSAGLGNQPQHF	TGTGCCAGCAGTGCCGGATTAGGCAATCAGCCCCAGCATTTT
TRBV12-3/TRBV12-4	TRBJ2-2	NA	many	CASSYRTPNTGELFF	TGTGCCAGCAGTTACAGGACTCCGAACACCGGGGAGCTGTTTTTT
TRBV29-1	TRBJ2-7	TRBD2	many	CSVRAGTYEQYF	TGCAGCGTCAGAGCGGGAACCTACGAGCAGTACTTC
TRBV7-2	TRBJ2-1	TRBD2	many	CASSPLGLVGEQFF	TGTGCCAGCAGCCCGTTGGGACTAGTTGGGGAGCAGTTCTTC
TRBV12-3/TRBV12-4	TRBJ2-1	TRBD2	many	CASSPGVAGMNNEQFF	TGTGCCAGCAGCCCCGGGGTAGCGGGAATGAACAATGAGCAGTTCTTC
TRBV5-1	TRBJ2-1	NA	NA	CASSLPSSYNEQFF	TGCGCCAGCAGCTTGCCGAGCTCCTACAATGAGCAGTTCTTC
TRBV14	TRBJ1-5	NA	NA	CASSHGGVAQPQHF	TGTGCCAGCAGCCATGGGGGCGTGGCTCAGCCCCAGCATTTT
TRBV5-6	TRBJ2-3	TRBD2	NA	CASSFTAGGVADTQYF	TGTGCCAGCAGCTTCACAGCGGGAGGGGTTGCAGATACGCAGTATTTT
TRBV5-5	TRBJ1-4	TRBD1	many	CASSEAQGAANEKLFF	TGTGCCAGCAGCGAAGCCCAGGGGGCGGCTAATGAAAAACTGTTTTTT
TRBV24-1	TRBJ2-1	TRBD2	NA	CATSELPGLAVYNEQFF	TGTGCCACCAGTGAACTGCCGGGACTAGCGGTCTACAATGAGCAGTTCTTC
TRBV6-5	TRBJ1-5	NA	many	CASSHDYRQPQHF	TGTGCCAGCAGCCACGACTACCGACAGCCCCAGCATTTT